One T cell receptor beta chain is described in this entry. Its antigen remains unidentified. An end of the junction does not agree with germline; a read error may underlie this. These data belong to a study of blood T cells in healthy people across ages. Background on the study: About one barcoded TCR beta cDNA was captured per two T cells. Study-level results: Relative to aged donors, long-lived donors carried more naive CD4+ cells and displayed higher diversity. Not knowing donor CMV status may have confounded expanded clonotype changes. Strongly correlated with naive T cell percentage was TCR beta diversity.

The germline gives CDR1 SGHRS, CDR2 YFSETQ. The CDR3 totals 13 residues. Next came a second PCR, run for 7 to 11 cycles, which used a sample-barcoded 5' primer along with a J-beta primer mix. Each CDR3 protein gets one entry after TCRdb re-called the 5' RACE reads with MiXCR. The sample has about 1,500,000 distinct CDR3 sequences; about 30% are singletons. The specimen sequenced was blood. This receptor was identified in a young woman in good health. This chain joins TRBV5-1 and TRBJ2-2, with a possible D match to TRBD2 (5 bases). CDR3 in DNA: TGCGCCAGCAGCTTAGAGAACACCGGGGAGCGGTTTTTT. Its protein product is CASSLENTGERFF.